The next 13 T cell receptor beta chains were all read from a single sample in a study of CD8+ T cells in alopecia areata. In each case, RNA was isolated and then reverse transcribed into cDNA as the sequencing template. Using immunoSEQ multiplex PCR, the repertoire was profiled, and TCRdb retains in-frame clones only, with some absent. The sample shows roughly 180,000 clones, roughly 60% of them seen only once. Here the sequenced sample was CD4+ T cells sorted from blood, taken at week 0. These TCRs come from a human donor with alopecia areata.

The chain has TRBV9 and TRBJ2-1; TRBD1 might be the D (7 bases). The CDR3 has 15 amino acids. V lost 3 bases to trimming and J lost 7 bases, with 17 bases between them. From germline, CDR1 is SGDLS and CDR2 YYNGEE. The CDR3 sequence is CASSAQGGGGNEQFF. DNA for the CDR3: TGTGCCAGCAGCGCCCAGGGGGGAGGTGGTAATGAGCAGTTCTTC. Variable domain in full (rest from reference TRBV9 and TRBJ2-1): DSGVTQTPKHLITATGQRVTLRCSPRSGDLSVYWYQQSLDQGLQFLIQYYNGEERAKGNILERFSAQQFPDLHSELNLSSLELGDSALYFCASSAQGGGGNEQFFGPGTRLTVL.

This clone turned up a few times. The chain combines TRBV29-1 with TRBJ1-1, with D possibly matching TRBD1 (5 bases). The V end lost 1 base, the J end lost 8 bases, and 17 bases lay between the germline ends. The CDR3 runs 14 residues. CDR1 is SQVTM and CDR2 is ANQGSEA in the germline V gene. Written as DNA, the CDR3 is TGCAGCGTTGAAGGGAAAACAGGCATAGCGGAAGCTTTCTTT. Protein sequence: CSVEGKTGIAEAFF.

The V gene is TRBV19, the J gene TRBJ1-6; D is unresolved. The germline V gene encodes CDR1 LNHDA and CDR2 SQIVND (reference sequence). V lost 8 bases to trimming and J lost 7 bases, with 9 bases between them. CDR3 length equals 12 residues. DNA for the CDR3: TGTGCCAGTGCGGCCTCAAATTCACCCCTCCACTTT. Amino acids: CASAASNSPLHF.

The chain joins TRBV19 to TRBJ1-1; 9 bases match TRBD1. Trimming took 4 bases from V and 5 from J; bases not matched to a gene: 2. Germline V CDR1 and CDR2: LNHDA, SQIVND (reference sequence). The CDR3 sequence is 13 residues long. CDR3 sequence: CASSKGQGTEAFF. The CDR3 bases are TGTGCCAGTAGTAAAGGACAGGGGACTGAAGCTTTCTTT.

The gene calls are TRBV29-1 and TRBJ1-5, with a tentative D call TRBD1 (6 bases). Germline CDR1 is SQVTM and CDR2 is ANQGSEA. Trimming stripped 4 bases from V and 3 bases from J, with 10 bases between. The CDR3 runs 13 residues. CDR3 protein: CSVAAGANQPQHF. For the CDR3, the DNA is TGCAGCGTTGCGGCAGGGGCCAATCAGCCCCAGCATTTT.

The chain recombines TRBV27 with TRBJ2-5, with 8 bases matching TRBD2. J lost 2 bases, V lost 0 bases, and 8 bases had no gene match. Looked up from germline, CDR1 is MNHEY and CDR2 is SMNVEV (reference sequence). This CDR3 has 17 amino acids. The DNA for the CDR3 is TGTGCCAGCAGTTTATCAGGACTAGCCTCATGGCAAGAGACCCAGTACTTC. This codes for CASSLSGLASWQETQYF.

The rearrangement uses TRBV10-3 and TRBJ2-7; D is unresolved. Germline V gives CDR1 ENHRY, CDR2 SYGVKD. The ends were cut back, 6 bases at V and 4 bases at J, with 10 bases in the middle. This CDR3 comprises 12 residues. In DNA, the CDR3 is TGTGCCATCAGCCAGCAAGGATACGAGCAGTACTTC. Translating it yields CAISQQGYEQYF.

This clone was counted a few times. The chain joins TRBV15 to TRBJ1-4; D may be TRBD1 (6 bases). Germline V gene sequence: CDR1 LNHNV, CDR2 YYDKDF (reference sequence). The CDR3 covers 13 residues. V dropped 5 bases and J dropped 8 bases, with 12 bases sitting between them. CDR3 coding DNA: TGTGCCACCAGCGAGGACAGACGGGAAAAACTGTTTTTT. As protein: CATSEDRREKLFF.

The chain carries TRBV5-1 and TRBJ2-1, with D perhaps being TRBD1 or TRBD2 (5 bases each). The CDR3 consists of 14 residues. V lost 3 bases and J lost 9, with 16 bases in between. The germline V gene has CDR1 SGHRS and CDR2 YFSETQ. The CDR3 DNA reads TGCGCCAGCAGCTCCGATCCGGGGCTGGGTGAGCAGTTCTTC. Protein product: CASSSDPGLGEQFF.

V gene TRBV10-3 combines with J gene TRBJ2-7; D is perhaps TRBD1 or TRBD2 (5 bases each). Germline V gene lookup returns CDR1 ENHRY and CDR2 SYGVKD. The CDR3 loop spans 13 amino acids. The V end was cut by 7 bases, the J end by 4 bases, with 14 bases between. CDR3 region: CAIKGGQGYEQYF. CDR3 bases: TGTGCCATCAAAGGCGGGCAGGGTTACGAGCAGTACTTC.

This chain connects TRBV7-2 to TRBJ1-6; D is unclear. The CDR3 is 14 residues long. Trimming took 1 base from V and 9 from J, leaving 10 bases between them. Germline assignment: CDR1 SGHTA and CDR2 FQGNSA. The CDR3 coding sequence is TGTGCCAGCAGCTTAGTGGCAATAATTTCACCCCTCCACTTT. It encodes CASSLVAIISPLHF.

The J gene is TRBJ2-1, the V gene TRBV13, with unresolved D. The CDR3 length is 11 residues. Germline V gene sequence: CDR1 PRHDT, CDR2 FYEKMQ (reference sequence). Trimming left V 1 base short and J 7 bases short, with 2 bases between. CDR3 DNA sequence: TGTGCCAGCAGCTTAGCAAATGAGCAGTTCTTC. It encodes CASSLANEQFF.

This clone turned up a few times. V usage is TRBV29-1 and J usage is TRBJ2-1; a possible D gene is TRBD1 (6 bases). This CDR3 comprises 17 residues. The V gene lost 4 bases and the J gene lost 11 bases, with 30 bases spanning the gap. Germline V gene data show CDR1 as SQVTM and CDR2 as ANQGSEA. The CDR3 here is CSVVGNLRGSYNEQQFF. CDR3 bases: TGCAGCGTTGTAGGGAACCTGAGGGGGTCCTACAATGAGCAGCAGTTCTTC.